This record concerns one TCR beta chain sequence. Its antigen remains undetermined. Base qualities are not provided; no much larger clone lies one nucleotide away. This entry is derived from a study of T cell changes during pregnancy in multiple sclerosis (dated by TCRdb to the late 2010s). Study-wide context: Changes in the T cell repertoire over the course of pregnancy were examined in this study in women with multiple sclerosis.

Library construction relied on the immunoSEQ multiplex PCR assay. Imported from immuneACCESS, the table was reduced by TCRdb to in-frame sequences with V and J called. These copies leave out some clones; in studies compared against another copy, an unresolved V gene accounts for under half, and the cause of the remainder is not known. The sample data list about 68,000 clones, and around 92% of these were observed just once. The ten largest clonotypes hold 2.3% of the sample. From cysteine to phenylalanine, the CDR3 is 15 amino acids long. Of the read, only the CDR3 DNA is kept; its 45 bases are in frame from base 1. V drops 1 base and J drops 0 bases, leaving 10 bases in between. Looking up the germline V gene yields CDR1 MNHNS and CDR2 SASEGT.

In this chain, TRBV6-1 is recombined with TRBJ2-7; the D region possibly corresponds to TRBD2 (6 bases align). The sequenced sample was peripheral blood, obtained in the first trimester of pregnancy. The sequence was obtained from a female donor with multiple sclerosis, enrolled in a pregnancy study. The CDR3 reads as follows: CASSEGGLPSYEQYF. The DNA is TGTGCCAGCAGTGAAGGGGGACTGCCCTCCTACGAGCAGTACTTC.